This T cell receptor beta chain was obtained from a study of T cells in Graves' hyperthyroidism and ophthalmopathy. Turning to the study itself: Before any treatment, at initial diagnosis, peripheral blood was collected. General study points: Before onset, by a median of about seven months, the model predicted ophthalmopathy.

Between the trimmed V and J ends, which lost 9 bases and 6 bases, there was a span of 17 bases. In germline, CDR1 is SGHDT, CDR2 YYEEEE. The CDR3 runs 13 residues. In its sample, this clonotype was seen many times. Its antigen remains unknown. The investigators amplified TCR beta CDR3 regions from RNA transcripts. Primed by the HTBI set, a first-round RT-PCR was run on the TCR CDR3. TCRdb itself ran the multiplex PCR reads through MiXCR, one entry per CDR3 protein. The top ten clones hold around 21% of a sample with some 400,000 distinct CDR3 sequences, roughly 14% of them seen once. The diagnostic basis comprised clinical symptoms, serum thyroxine and TRAb, thyroid ultrasound and orbital computed tomography. Using approximately 10 ml of fresh peripheral blood, PBMCs were prepared.

The sequence was obtained from a man aged 25-40 years with Graves' hyperthyroidism that later progressed to Graves' ophthalmopathy. Sequencing was done on a sample of blood. The chain couples TRBV5-6 to TRBJ2-3; D may match TRBD1 or TRBD2 (7 bases each). The CDR3 protein is CATRRQGGDTQYF. The CDR3 region has the DNA TGTGCCACCAGAAGACAGGGAGGGGATACGCAGTATTTT.